This is a list of T cell receptor beta chains from one sample in a study of blood T cell repertoires in COVID-19. Libraries were prepared by immunoSEQ multiplex PCR; TCRdb keeps only in-frame clonotypes and omits some of them. The sample has 110,000 to 150,000 clones, around 86% seen once; the top ten hold roughly 4.3%. Sequencing was done on a sample of PBMCs or T cells enriched from blood (not recorded which). Receptors originate from a man in his forties or fifties who had recovered from COVID-19. Both conserved end residues are part of each CDR3. D genes are given only for firm matches. The size of a clone is reported for some rows only, either as once, few or many, or as a class for expanded clones.

v_call	j_call	clone_size	d_call	cdr3_nt	cdr3_aa
TRBV2	TRBJ2-1	-	-	TGTGCCAGCAGTGTGCTAGTAAACAATGAGCAGTTCTTC	CASSVLVNNEQFF
TRBV18	TRBJ1-2	-	-	TGTGCCAGCTCACCAGCAGAGGACAGCGAACGTGGCTACACCTTC	CASSPAEDSERGYTF
TRBV7-3	TRBJ2-6	-	-	TGTGCCAGCAGCTTACCGGGGACTGGGGCCAACGTCCTGACTTTC	CASSLPGTGANVLTF
TRBV7-9	TRBJ1-3	-	-	TGTGCCAGCAGCTACGGACTATCTGGAAACACCATATATTTT	CASSYGLSGNTIYF
TRBV25-1	TRBJ1-6	once	TRBD1	TGTGCCAGCAGCCCCACGTACGGGACAGACTATAATTCACCCCTCCACTTT	CASSPTYGTDYNSPLHF
TRBV6-2/TRBV6-3	TRBJ2-3	-	TRBD1	TGTGCCAGCAGTGATCAGGGGGCCGTCACAGATACGCAGTATTTT	CASSDQGAVTDTQYF
TRBV23-1	TRBJ1-2	-	-	TGCGCCAGCAGTCCCAATCCGTTTGGCAGATTCTATGGCTACACCTTC	CASSPNPFGRFYGYTF
TRBV12-3/TRBV12-4	TRBJ1-3	-	-	TGTGCCAGCAGTTTTGGAGCAAACACCATATATTTT	CASSFGANTIYF
TRBV7-9	TRBJ2-1	-	TRBD2	TGTGCCAGCAGCCCCGGGCAGCTAGCGGGAGGGGAGGAGCAGTTCTTC	CASSPGQLAGGEEQFF
TRBV18	TRBJ1-1	once	-	TGTGCCAGCTCAAGTGTCGGGACATCGAACACTGAAGCTTTCTTT	CASSSVGTSNTEAFF
TRBV9	TRBJ1-6	once	-	TGTGCCAGCAGCGTCTCCCCCGGGGTTTATAATTCACCCCTCCACTTT	CASSVSPGVYNSPLHF
TRBV24-1	TRBJ1-2	-	TRBD1	TGTGCCACCAGTGATACGGGACAGCCTAACTATGGCTACACCTTC	CATSDTGQPNYGYTF
TRBV3-1/TRBV3-2	TRBJ2-1	-	TRBD2	TGTGCCAGCAGCCAAGATGAAAGTAGCGGGAGGACCAATCGAACGAAGCAGTTCTTC	CASSQDESSGRTNRTKQFF
TRBV5-3	TRBJ1-1	-	-	TGTGCCAGACGACCGCTTGGCGGAGTGGTGGGCACTGAAGCTTTCTTT	CARRPLGGVVGTEAFF
TRBV28	TRBJ1-3	-	-	TGTGCCAGCAGCCGTACGATGGGGCAGGACACCATATATTTT	CASSRTMGQDTIYF
TRBV7-8	TRBJ1-5	-	TRBD1	TGTGCCAGCAGCCCGAAAGACAGGGCTCTCGATCAGCCCCAGCATTTT	CASSPKDRALDQPQHF
TRBV5-1	TRBJ1-2	-	-	TGCGCCAGCAGCAGCGTCGGGGGGAACGATGGCTACACCTTC	CASSSVGGNDGYTF
TRBV19	TRBJ2-2	-	TRBD2	TGTGCCAGTAGTATACCCCACATTACTAGCGGGGGCGATACCGGGGAGCTGTTTTTT	CASSIPHITSGGDTGELFF
TRBV30	TRBJ1-1	-	-	TGTGCCTGGAGTGTGGGGCAACGGGCTTTCTTT	CAWSVGQRAFF
TRBV5-6	TRBJ1-4	-	-	TGTGCCAGCAGCCCTTTAACAGGGTTCGTGAGCGGCACTAATGAAAAACTGTTTTTT	CASSPLTGFVSGTNEKLFF
TRBV5-1	TRBJ1-2	-	TRBD1	TGCGCCAGCAGCTTGGTACAGGGGGAACATGGCTACACCTTC	CASSLVQGEHGYTF
TRBV3-1/TRBV3-2	TRBJ2-1	-	-	TGTGCCAGCAGCCGAGGCCAGGGAGAGCAGTTCTTC	CASSRGQGEQFF
TRBV15	TRBJ1-1	-	-	TGTGCCACCAGCAGAGGGGGGCAGCGCGGCCCCCTTGGGTACACTGAAGCTTTCTTT	CATSRGGQRGPLGYTEAFF
TRBV6-6	TRBJ1-2	-	-	TGTGCCAGCAGTCCGACCCGGGACATAGGAGGCTACACCTTC	CASSPTRDIGGYTF
TRBV7-2	TRBJ2-5	-	TRBD2	TGTGCCAGCAGCTTAGCGGGGACTAGCACAGAGACCCAGTACTTC	CASSLAGTSTETQYF
TRBV5-4	TRBJ1-3	-	-	TGTGCCAGCAGCTTCGGACAGCAATTCTCTGGAAACACCATATATTTT	CASSFGQQFSGNTIYF